This T cell receptor (beta chain) stems from a study of T cells and Merkel cell carcinoma outcomes. Libraries were prepared by immunoSEQ multiplex PCR; TCRdb keeps only in-frame clonotypes and omits some of them. The sample holds fewer than 2,000 clones, more than 85% seen once. The junction had 10 bases not matched to a gene; V was cut back by 3 bases and J by 8 bases. Germline loops: CDR1 SGHVS, CDR2 FQNEAQ. CDR3 length equals 17 residues. Sample: tumor tissue from Merkel cell carcinoma. The chain joins TRBV7-8 to TRBJ2-1; 13 bases are a match to TRBD2. This TCR came from a human donor with Merkel cell carcinoma. This chain's CDR3 is CASSLGSGLAGRDEQFF. The CDR3 nucleotides read TGTGCCAGCAGCTTGGGGTCGGGACTAGCGGGGCGGGATGAGCAGTTCTTC.